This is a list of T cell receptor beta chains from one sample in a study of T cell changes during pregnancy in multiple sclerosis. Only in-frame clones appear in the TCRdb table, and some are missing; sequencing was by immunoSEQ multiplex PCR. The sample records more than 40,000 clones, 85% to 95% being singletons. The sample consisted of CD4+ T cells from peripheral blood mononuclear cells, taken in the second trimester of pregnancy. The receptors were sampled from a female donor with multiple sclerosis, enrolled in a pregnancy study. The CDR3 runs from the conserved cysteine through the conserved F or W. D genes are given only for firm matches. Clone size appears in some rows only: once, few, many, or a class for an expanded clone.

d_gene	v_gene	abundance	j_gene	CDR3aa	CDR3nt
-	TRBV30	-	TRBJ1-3	CAWSVRGSGNTIYF	TGTGCCTGGAGTGTACGGGGATCTGGAAACACCATATATTTT
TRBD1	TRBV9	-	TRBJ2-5	CASSPTSPRGRRGETQYF	TGTGCCAGCAGCCCCACGAGCCCCAGGGGGCGACGGGGAGAGACCCAGTACTTC
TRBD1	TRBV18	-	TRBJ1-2	CASSLSDRGYGYTF	TGTGCCAGCTCACTTTCGGACAGGGGGTATGGCTACACCTTC
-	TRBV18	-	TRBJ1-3	CASSQAVFGNTIYF	TGTGCCAGCTCACAGGCGGTTTTTGGAAACACCATATATTTT
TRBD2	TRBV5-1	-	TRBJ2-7	CASSPGLAGGILYYEQYF	TGCGCCAGCAGCCCGGGACTAGCGGGGGGTATTCTCTACTACGAGCAGTACTTC
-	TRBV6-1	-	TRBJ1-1	CASSGRGNTEAFF	TGTGCCAGCAGTGGCCGGGGGAACACTGAAGCTTTCTTT
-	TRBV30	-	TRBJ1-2	CALGEEGGIFVYGYTF	TGTGCCTTGGGGGAGGAAGGAGGAATTTTCGTCTATGGCTACACCTTC
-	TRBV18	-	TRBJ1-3	CASSTGLGNTIYF	TGTGCCAGCTCAACGGGGTTAGGAAACACCATATATTTT
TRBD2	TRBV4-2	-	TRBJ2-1	CASSQDIAGGYNEQFF	TGTGCCAGCAGCCAGGATATAGCGGGGGGATACAATGAGCAGTTCTTC
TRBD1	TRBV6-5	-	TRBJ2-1	CASSYGDRNNEQFF	TGTGCCAGCAGTTACGGGGACAGAAACAATGAGCAGTTCTTC
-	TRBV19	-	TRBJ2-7	CASSRRGTGYEQYF	TGTGCCAGTAGTCGGCGGGGGACAGGTTACGAGCAGTACTTC
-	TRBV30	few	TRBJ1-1	CAWSVGTNTEAFF	TGTGCCTGGAGTGTCGGGACTAACACTGAAGCTTTCTTT
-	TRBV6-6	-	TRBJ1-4	CASSLEGQRYEKLFF	TGTGCCAGCAGTTTGGAGGGGCAAAGATATGAAAAACTGTTTTTT
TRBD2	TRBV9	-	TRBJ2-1	CASSVSAGGPDEQFF	TGTGCCAGCAGCGTATCAGCGGGGGGGCCCGATGAGCAGTTCTTC
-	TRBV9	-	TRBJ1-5	CARKPGHSNQPQHF	TGTGCCAGAAAACCGGGACACAGCAATCAGCCCCAGCATTTT
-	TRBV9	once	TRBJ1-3	CASSVSGVTGNTIYF	TGTGCCAGCAGCGTGAGCGGAGTAACTGGAAACACCATATATTTT
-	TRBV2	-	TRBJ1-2	CASSTANYGYTF	TGTGCCAGCAGTACAGCTAACTATGGCTACACCTTC
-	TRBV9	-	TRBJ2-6	CASSVARGYGANVLTF	TGTGCCAGCAGCGTAGCTAGGGGGTATGGGGCCAACGTCCTGACTTTC
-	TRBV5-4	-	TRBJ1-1	CASSPDLRGIKNTEAFF	TGTGCCAGCAGCCCAGACCTCCGGGGGATAAAGAACACTGAAGCTTTCTTT
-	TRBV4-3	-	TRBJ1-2	CASSQERPWRYGYTF	TGCGCCAGCAGCCAAGAGAGACCCTGGAGATATGGCTACACCTTC
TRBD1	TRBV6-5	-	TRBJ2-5	CASTADRVETQYF	TGTGCCAGCACCGCCGACAGGGTTGAGACCCAGTACTTC
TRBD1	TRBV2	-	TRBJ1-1	CARKTDRGRAEAFF	TGTGCCAGAAAGACGGACAGGGGTAGGGCTGAAGCTTTCTTT